Listed below are T cell receptor beta chains from one sample, sequenced in a study of blood T cell repertoires in COVID-19. Some clones are missing from TCRdb's copy, which holds only in-frame ones; the method was immunoSEQ multiplex PCR. This sample carries 95,000 to 100,000 clones, about 84% of them seen once, and the ten largest clones take 24%. Sequenced material: peripheral blood. The receptors were sampled from a human donor in a cohort sampled during active COVID-19. Both conserved end residues are part of each CDR3. Size is stated for part of the rows, as once, few or many counts, or as a class when the clone is expanded.

J gene | V gene | clone size | CDR3 protein
TRBJ1-4 | TRBV27 | - | CASSLRRGNEKLFF
TRBJ2-7 | TRBV7-9 | - | CASTPPLRETYEQYF
TRBJ1-6 | TRBV3-1/TRBV3-2 | - | CASSQDLRGRWDSPLHF
TRBJ2-3 | TRBV15 | - | CATSRDKRAGGPTDTQYF
TRBJ2-7 | TRBV7-8 | - | CASSLSQRGQYSYEQYF
TRBJ2-3 | TRBV7-6 | - | CASGRSSGVTDTQYF
TRBJ1-1 | TRBV27 | - | CASSLVGLGKTEAFF
TRBJ2-6 | TRBV19 | - | CASTRTGVSSGANVLTF
TRBJ2-1 | TRBV10-3 | - | CAISESTAFEQFF
TRBJ2-2 | TRBV28 | - | CASSFLQGGTGELFF
TRBJ1-6 | TRBV7-9 | - | CASSREAAVVLDNSPLHF
TRBJ2-2 | TRBV5-1 | once | CASSLVTGMNTGELFF
TRBJ1-1 | TRBV19 | - | CASTQTGLNTEAFF
TRBJ2-5 | TRBV5-6 | - | CASSLVTGGAWETQYF
TRBJ1-2 | TRBV3-1/TRBV3-2 | - | CASSHVYGYTF
TRBJ1-2 | TRBV10-3 | few | CAISEPSGVYYGYTF
TRBJ2-7 | TRBV10-3 | once | CAIMTGGYEQYF
TRBJ1-1 | TRBV6-6 | - | CATRPGTGITEAFF
TRBJ1-1 | TRBV12-3/TRBV12-4 | few | CASRQGLNTEAFF
TRBJ2-1 | TRBV9 | - | CASSVAASGMAHEQFF
TRBJ2-3 | TRBV28 | - | CASSGPGRGTDTQYF
TRBJ2-4 | TRBV18 | - | CASSPLGGVDLAKNIQYF
TRBJ1-1 | TRBV4-1 | - | CASSQQGWNTEAFF
TRBJ2-3 | TRBV7-2 | - | CASSSRLAGGRGDTQYF
TRBJ2-1 | TRBV2 | - | CASRPGTSGKGEQFF
TRBJ1-5 | TRBV12-5 | - | CASGLVPDSVNQPQHF
TRBJ2-1 | TRBV2 | - | CASSQGLHEQFF
TRBJ2-3 | TRBV24-1 | - | CATSHFAGGSTDTQYF
TRBJ1-2 | TRBV5-4 | - | CASSLVTDYGYTF
TRBJ2-7 | TRBV2 | - | CASSAQRLAGAYEQYF
TRBJ2-3 | TRBV7-3 | - | CASSPGRGTDTQYF
TRBJ1-3 | TRBV29-1 | - | CSVLMGSGNTIYF
TRBJ1-3 | TRBV6-5 | - | CASKLQGDSGNTIYF
TRBJ1-1 | TRBV28 | - | CASSPPFTVNTEAFF
TRBJ2-1 | TRBV21-1 | - | CASSSLDIFEQFF
TRBJ1-1 | TRBV6-5 | - | CASSYTGQGAEAFF
TRBJ2-7 | TRBV7-8 | - | CASSLVDRLTAYEQYF
TRBJ2-1 | TRBV20-1 | - | CSAPRREQFF
TRBJ2-1 | TRBV6-2/TRBV6-3 | - | CASSKRGGMNEQFF
TRBJ2-7 | TRBV3-1/TRBV3-2 | - | CASSQGQVPPVEQYF
TRBJ2-7 | TRBV19 | - | CASRPKQGGRDEQYF
TRBJ1-1 | TRBV3-1/TRBV3-2 | - | CASSLIGGRNTEAFF
TRBJ2-1 | TRBV5-1 | - | CASSRLGGVDEQFF
TRBJ1-1 | TRBV19 | - | CASSMGQGSEAFF
TRBJ2-5 | TRBV5-1 | few | CASSSSGGQETQYF
TRBJ1-2 | TRBV6-1 | - | CASSESRQPYGYTF
TRBJ1-4 | TRBV7-9 | - | CASSLDSGQGIAF
TRBJ1-6 | TRBV2 | - | CASGKTEGANSPLHF
TRBJ2-3 | TRBV11-2 | - | CASSLGLAAAYF
TRBJ1-1 | TRBV18 | - | CASSPLDSMNTEAFF
TRBJ1-1 | TRBV7-2 | - | CASSPPRGIRTEAFF
TRBJ2-5 | TRBV7-9 | - | CASTPHSQETQYF
TRBJ2-3 | TRBV11-1 | - | CASSWGLSTDTQYF
TRBJ2-4 | TRBV27 | once | CASSFSTPRGDIAKNIQYF
TRBJ1-2 | TRBV10-3 | few | CAISDGVPGGYTF
TRBJ2-7 | TRBV29-1 | few | CSVKLAVSYEQYF
TRBJ1-1 | TRBV2 | - | CASSGDPANTEAFF
TRBJ2-7 | TRBV1 | - | CTSSLADGSSYEQYF